This is a list of T cell receptor beta chains from one sample in a study of PD-L1 blockade in urothelial cancer. TCRdb's table, derived via immunoSEQ multiplex PCR, lists solely in-frame clones and lacks some. Of fewer than 50,000 clones in the sample, about 89% were seen once. Sequenced material: PBMCs, taken around atezolizumab (anti-PD-L1) treatment. The origin of the receptors is a man between 65 and 85 years old with urothelial cancer. Both conserved end residues are part of each CDR3. A D gene is named only where the DNA matches it firmly. Clone size is stated in some rows and not others, as once, few, many or a class when expanded.

v_gene	abundance	d_gene	j_gene	CDR3aa	CDR3nt
TRBV4-1	-	-	TRBJ1-1	CASSPGPLNTEAFF	TGCGCCAGCAGCCCAGGTCCCCTGAACACTGAAGCTTTCTTT
TRBV7-2	-	-	TRBJ2-1	CASSLDPRGYNEQFF	TGTGCCAGCAGCTTAGACCCAAGGGGATACAATGAGCAGTTCTTC
TRBV9	once	TRBD2	TRBJ2-3	CASSLRLARTDTQYF	TGTGCCAGCAGCCTCCGACTAGCGAGGACAGATACGCAGTATTTT
TRBV6-1	-	-	TRBJ2-5	CASSPSGETQYF	TGTGCCAGCAGTCCTAGTGGGGAGACCCAGTACTTC
TRBV7-9	-	-	TRBJ2-3	CASMEGRMDTQYF	TGTGCCAGCATGGAGGGGCGTATGGATACGCAGTATTTT
TRBV5-4	-	TRBD1	TRBJ1-1	CASRSDRLNTEAFF	TGTGCCAGCAGGTCGGACAGGTTAAACACTGAAGCTTTCTTT
TRBV5-4	-	TRBD2	TRBJ2-7	CASSLAGASGSRSYEQYF	TGTGCCAGCAGCTTGGCGGGGGCTAGCGGGAGTAGGTCCTACGAGCAGTACTTC
TRBV2	-	-	TRBJ1-1	CASSELGGGAEAFF	TGTGCCAGCAGTGAACTAGGAGGGGGGGCTGAAGCTTTCTTT
TRBV28	-	TRBD1	TRBJ1-2	CASMAGGTDYGYTF	TGTGCCAGCATGGCAGGGGGGACAGACTATGGCTACACCTTC
TRBV19	-	-	TRBJ1-5	CASRNGGGPGNQPQHF	TGTGCCAGTAGGAATGGGGGGGGCCCCGGCAATCAGCCCCAGCATTTT
TRBV28	-	-	TRBJ1-5	CASSLYSGIQPQHF	TGTGCCAGCAGTTTATACTCGGGGATTCAGCCCCAGCATTTT
TRBV9	-	TRBD1	TRBJ1-5	CASGQGANQPQHF	TGTGCCAGTGGACAGGGGGCGAATCAGCCCCAGCATTTT
TRBV6-6	-	-	TRBJ2-3	CASSYGASTDTQYF	TGTGCCAGCAGTTACGGGGCTAGCACAGATACGCAGTATTTT
TRBV25-1	-	-	TRBJ1-1	CASSETALNTEAFF	TGTGCCAGCAGTGAGACAGCCCTGAACACTGAAGCTTTCTTT
TRBV4-2	-	TRBD1	TRBJ2-2	CASSPGTAFNTGELFF	TGTGCCAGCAGTCCAGGGACAGCTTTTAACACCGGGGAGCTGTTTTTT
TRBV7-9	-	TRBD2	TRBJ2-2	CASSLRGLAGFRAGELFF	TGTGCCAGCAGCCTTCGGGGACTAGCGGGTTTCCGCGCCGGGGAGCTGTTTTTT
TRBV7-9	-	TRBD2	TRBJ2-1	CASSLGGSDEQFF	TGTGCCAGCAGCTTAGGCGGGAGCGATGAGCAGTTCTTC
TRBV6-1	-	-	TRBJ2-5	CASTEETQYF	TGTGCCAGCACCGAAGAGACCCAGTACTTC
TRBV5-1	-	-	TRBJ1-2	CASSLGNRVDGYTF	TGCGCCAGCAGCTTGGGTAACAGGGTGGATGGCTACACCTTC
TRBV7-8	-	-	TRBJ1-5	CASSLEGVYSNQPQHF	TGTGCCAGCAGCTTAGAGGGGGTCTATAGCAATCAGCCCCAGCATTTT
TRBV12-5	-	-	TRBJ1-4	CASGIQGFTTNEKLFF	TGTGCTAGTGGTATACAGGGATTTACAACTAATGAAAAACTGTTTTTT
TRBV21-1	-	-	TRBJ2-2	CASSAPRELAGVVDGELFF	TGTGCCAGCAGCGCACCAAGGGAACTAGCGGGAGTGGTGGACGGGGAGCTGTTTTTT
TRBV4-2	once	TRBD1	TRBJ1-4	CASSQGQGSPNEKLFF	TGTGCCAGCAGCCAGGGACAGGGCTCCCCTAATGAAAAACTGTTTTTT
TRBV4-1	-	-	TRBJ2-7	CASSHREGAYEQYF	TGCGCCAGCAGCCATCGGGAAGGAGCCTACGAGCAGTACTTC
TRBV5-8	-	-	TRBJ2-2	CASSWGAGELFF	TGTGCCAGCAGTTGGGGGGCCGGGGAGCTGTTTTTT
TRBV10-2	-	TRBD1	TRBJ2-5	CASSVSGTGGVETQYF	TGCGCCAGCAGTGTCTCCGGGACAGGGGGAGTAGAGACCCAGTACTTC
TRBV18	-	-	TRBJ1-1	CASSPIREGTEAFF	TGTGCCAGCTCACCAATCAGGGAAGGTACTGAAGCTTTCTTT
TRBV28	-	-	TRBJ1-2	CASSFSNYGYTF	TGTGCCAGCAGTTTCAGTAACTATGGCTACACCTTC
TRBV5-6	-	-	TRBJ1-5	CASSLGQGDNQPQHF	TGTGCCAGCAGCTTAGGGCAGGGCGACAATCAGCCCCAGCATTTT
TRBV19	-	-	TRBJ2-3	CASSIDAGGTDTQYF	TGTGCCAGTAGTATAGACGCAGGGGGCACAGATACGCAGTATTTT
TRBV5-1	-	-	TRBJ2-2	CASSLAARDTGELFF	TGCGCCAGCAGCTTGGCCGCCAGGGACACCGGGGAGCTGTTTTTT
TRBV5-1	-	TRBD2	TRBJ2-1	CASSWGTSGSYNEQFF	TGCGCCAGCAGCTGGGGGACTAGCGGCTCCTACAATGAGCAGTTCTTC
TRBV4-2	-	-	TRBJ2-7	CASSQELTQSSYEQYF	TGTGCCAGCAGCCAAGAGCTCACACAGTCCTCCTACGAGCAGTACTTC
TRBV10-3	once	-	TRBJ1-1	CAISLDGGRTEAFF	TGTGCCATCAGTTTGGACGGGGGTAGGACTGAAGCTTTCTTT
TRBV7-9	-	TRBD2	TRBJ2-5	CASSRSGRGRETQYF	TGTGCCAGCAGTCGTAGCGGGAGGGGACGAGAGACCCAGTACTTC
TRBV27	-	TRBD1	TRBJ1-4	CASSLFQGGNEKLFF	TGTGCCAGCAGTTTATTTCAAGGGGGCAATGAAAAACTGTTTTTT
TRBV19	-	TRBD1	TRBJ1-1	CASSDRALRAFF	TGTGCCAGTAGTGACAGGGCTTTGAGGGCTTTCTTT